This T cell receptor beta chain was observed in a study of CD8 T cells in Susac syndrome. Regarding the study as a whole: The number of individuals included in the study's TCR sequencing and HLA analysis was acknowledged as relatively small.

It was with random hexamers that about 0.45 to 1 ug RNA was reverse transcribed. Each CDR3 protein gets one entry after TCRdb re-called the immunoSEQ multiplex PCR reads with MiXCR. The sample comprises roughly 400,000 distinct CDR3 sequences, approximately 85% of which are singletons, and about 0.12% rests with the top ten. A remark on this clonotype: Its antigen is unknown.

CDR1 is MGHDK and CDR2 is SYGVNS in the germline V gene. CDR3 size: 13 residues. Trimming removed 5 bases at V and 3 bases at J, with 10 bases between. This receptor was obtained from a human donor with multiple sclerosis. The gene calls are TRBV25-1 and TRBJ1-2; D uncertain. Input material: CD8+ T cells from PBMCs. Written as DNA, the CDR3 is TGTGCCAGCAGTACGCGGACTTACTATGGCTACACCTTC. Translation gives CASSTRTYYGYTF.